The clone carrying this TCR beta chain was counted ten times or more. Its antigen is currently unknown. V was trimmed by 0 bases and J by 2 bases, leaving 14 bases between them. Germline V gene lookup returns CDR1 DFQATT and CDR2 SNEGSKA (reference sequence). This CDR3 contains 16 residues. This sample is drawn from a study of T cells in Graves' hyperthyroidism and ophthalmopathy. Study-wide findings and caveats: Using 13 V-J features, a model discriminated ophthalmopathy from stable hyperthyroidism.

TCR beta CDR3 regions were amplified from RNA. RT-PCR in the first round (using the HTBI primer set) targeted the TCR CDR3. A single record per CDR3 protein comes from TCRdb applying MiXCR to the multiplex PCR reads. This sample yields around 210,000 distinct CDR3 sequences, of which approximately 16% are seen a single time; about 50% belongs to the top ten. Sequenced input: blood. This chain connects TRBV20-1 to TRBJ1-5, with a weak D call TRBD1 (6 bases). This clonotype originated in a woman between 50 and 59 years old with Graves' hyperthyroidism. The CDR3 coding sequence is TGCAGTGCTAGAGATCCCAGGGGAGGTGGCAATCAGCCCCAGCATTTT. Translated: CSARDPRGGGNQPQHF.